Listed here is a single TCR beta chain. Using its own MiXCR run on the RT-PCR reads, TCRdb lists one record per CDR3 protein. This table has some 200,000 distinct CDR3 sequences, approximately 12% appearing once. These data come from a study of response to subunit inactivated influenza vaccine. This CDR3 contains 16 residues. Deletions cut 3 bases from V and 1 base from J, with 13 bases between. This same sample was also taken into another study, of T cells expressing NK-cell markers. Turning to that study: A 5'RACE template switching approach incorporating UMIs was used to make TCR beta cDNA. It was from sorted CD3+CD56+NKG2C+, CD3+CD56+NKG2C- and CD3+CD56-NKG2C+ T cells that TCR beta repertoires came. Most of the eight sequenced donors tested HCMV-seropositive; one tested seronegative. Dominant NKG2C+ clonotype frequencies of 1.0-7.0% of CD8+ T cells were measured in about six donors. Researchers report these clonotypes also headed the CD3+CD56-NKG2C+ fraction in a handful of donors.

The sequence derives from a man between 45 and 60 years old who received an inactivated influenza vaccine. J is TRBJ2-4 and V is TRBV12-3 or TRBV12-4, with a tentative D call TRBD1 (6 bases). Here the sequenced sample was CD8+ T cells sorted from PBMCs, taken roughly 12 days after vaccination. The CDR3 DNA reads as TGTGCCAGCAGTTTTGGCAGGGGATTTGCCAAAAACATTCAGTACTTC. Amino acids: CASSFGRGFAKNIQYF.